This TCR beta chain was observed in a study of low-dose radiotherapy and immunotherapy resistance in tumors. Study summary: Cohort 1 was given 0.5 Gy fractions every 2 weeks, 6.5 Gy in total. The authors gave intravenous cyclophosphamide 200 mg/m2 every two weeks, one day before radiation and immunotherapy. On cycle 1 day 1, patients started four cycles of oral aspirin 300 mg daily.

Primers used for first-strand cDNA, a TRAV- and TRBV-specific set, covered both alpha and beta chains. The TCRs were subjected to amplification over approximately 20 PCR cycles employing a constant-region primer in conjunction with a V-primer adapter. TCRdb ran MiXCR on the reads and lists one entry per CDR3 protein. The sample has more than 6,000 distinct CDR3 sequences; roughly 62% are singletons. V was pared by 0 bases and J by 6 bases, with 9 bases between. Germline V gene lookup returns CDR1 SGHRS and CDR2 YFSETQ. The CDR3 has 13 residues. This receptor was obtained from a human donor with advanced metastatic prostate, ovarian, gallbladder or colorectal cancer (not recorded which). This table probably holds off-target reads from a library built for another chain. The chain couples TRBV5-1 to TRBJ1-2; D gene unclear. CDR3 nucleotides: TGCGCCAGCAGCTTGGCCGCGCAGAATGGCTACACCTTC. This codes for CASSLAAQNGYTF.